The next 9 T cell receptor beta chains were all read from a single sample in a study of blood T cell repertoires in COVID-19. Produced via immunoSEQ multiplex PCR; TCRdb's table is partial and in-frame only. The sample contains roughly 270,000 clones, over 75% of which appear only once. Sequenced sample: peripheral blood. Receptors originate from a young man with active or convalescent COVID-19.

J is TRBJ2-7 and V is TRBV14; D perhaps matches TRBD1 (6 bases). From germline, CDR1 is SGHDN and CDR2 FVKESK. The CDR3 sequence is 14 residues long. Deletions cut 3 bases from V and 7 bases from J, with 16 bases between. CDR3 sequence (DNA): TGTGCCAGCAGCCATAAAACAGGGATTCGAGAGCAGTACTTC. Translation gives CASSHKTGIREQYF.

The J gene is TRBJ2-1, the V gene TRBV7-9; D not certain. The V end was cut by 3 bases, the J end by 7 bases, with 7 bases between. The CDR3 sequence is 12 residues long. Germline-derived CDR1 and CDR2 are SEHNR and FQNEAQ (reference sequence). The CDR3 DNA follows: TGTGCCAGCAGCTTCGGGTTGAATGAGCAGTTCTTC. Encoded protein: CASSFGLNEQFF. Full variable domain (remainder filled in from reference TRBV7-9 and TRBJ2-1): DTGVSQNPRHKITKRGQNVTFRCDPISEHNRLYWYRQTLGQGPEFLTYFQNEAQLEKSRLLSDRFSAERPKGSFSTLEIQRTEQGDSAMYLCASSFGLNEQFFGPGTRLTVL.

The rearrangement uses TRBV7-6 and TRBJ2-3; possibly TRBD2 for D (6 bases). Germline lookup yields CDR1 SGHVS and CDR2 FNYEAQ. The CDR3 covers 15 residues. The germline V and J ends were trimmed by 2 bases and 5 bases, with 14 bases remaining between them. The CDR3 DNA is TGTGCCAGCAGCTTACTTGCTAGCGCCCGAGATACGCAGTATTTT. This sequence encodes CASSLLASARDTQYF.

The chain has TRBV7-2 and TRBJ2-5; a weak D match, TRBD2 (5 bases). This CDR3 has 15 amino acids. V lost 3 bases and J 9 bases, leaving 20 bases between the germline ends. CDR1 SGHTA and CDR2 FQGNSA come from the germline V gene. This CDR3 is CASSFSHRERDSQYF. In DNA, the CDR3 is TGTGCCAGCAGCTTTTCTCATAGGGAGAGAGATTCCCAGTACTTC.

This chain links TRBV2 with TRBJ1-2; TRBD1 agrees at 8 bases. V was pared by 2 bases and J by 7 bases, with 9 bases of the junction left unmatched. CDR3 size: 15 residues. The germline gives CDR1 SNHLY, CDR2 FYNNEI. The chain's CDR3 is CASSERYQGAPGYTF. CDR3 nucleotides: TGTGCCAGCAGTGAACGGTATCAGGGGGCGCCTGGCTACACCTTC.

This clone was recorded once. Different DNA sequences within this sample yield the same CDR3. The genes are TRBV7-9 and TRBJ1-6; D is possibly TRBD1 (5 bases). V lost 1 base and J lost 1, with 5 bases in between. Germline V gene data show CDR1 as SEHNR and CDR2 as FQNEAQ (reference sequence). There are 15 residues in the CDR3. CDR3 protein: CASSLGQSYNSPLHF. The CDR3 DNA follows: TGTGCCAGCAGCTTAGGACAGTCCTATAATTCACCCCTCCACTTT.

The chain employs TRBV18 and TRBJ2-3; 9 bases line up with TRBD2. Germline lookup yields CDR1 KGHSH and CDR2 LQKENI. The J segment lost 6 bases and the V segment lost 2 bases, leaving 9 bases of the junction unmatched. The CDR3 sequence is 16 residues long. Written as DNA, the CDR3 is TGTGCCAGCTCACCAGGGGAGCGGGGGGCAACCGATACGCAGTATTTT. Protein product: CASSPGERGATDTQYF.

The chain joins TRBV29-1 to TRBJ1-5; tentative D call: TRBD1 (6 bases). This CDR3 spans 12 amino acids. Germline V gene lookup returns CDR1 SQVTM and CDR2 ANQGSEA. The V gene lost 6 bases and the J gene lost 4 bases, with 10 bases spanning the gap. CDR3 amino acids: CSVQQGNQPQHF. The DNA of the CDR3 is TGCAGCGTGCAACAGGGTAATCAGCCCCAGCATTTT.

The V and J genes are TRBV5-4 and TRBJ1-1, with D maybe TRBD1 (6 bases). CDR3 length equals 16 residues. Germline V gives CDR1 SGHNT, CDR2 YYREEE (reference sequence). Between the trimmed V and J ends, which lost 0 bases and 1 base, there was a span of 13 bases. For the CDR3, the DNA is TGTGCCAGCAGCTTGGGGGTGGACAGAGAGAACACTGAAGCTTTCTTT. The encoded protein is CASSLGVDRENTEAFF. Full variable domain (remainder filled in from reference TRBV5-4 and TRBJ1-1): ETGVTQSPTHLIKTRGQQVTLRCSSQSGHNTVSWYQQALGQGPQFIFQYYREEENGRGNFPPRFSGLQFPNYSSELNVNALELDDSALYLCASSLGVDRENTEAFFGQGTRLTVV.